The 20 T cell receptor beta chains given below trace back to one sample, sequenced in a study of T cells after yellow fever vaccination. Via MiXCR, TCRdb re-called the 5' RACE reads, giving one row per CDR3 protein. The sample lists a few hundred thousand distinct CDR3 sequences, 6.8% occurring once. The material was PBMCs, obtained around 45 days after the first yellow fever vaccination. The receptors stem from a man between 18 and 29 years old who received the YFV17D yellow fever vaccine.

This clonotype appeared a few times. The chain employs TRBV6-1 and TRBJ2-5; D uncertain. The CDR3 spans 13 residues. V lost 10 bases and J 5 bases, leaving 17 bases between the germline ends. The germline V gene encodes CDR1 MNHNS and CDR2 SASEGT. For the CDR3, the DNA is TGTGCCACCGGATGGACCGACTGGGAGACCCAGTACTTC. Translating it yields CATGWTDWETQYF.

A word on this clonotype: It may be a read error: a sequence one base away is much more abundant. V usage is TRBV6-6 and J usage is TRBJ2-1; 8 bases agree with TRBD2. This CDR3 has 12 residues. Germline assignment: CDR1 MNHNY and CDR2 SVGAGI (reference sequence). Trimming took 4 bases from V and 8 from J; bases not matched to a gene: 1. CDR3: CASSSGGDEQFF. The DNA of the CDR3 is TGTGCCAGCAGTTCGGGGGGGGATGAGCAGTTCTTC.

In its sample, this clonotype was seen a few times. The chain links TRBV5-4 to TRBJ2-7; 9 bases are a match to TRBD2. The CDR3 consists of 15 residues. The ends lost 0 bases at V and 0 bases at J; junction bases unmatched: 1. Germline CDR1 reads SGHNT; CDR2 reads YYREEE (reference sequence). The CDR3 sequence is CASSLAAGGSYEQYF. CDR3 sequence (DNA): TGTGCCAGCAGCTTGGCAGCGGGGGGCTCCTACGAGCAGTACTTC. The entire variable domain, with the rest obtained from reference TRBV5-4 and TRBJ2-7, is as follows: ETGVTQSPTHLIKTRGQQVTLRCSSQSGHNTVSWYQQALGQGPQFIFQYYREEENGRGNFPPRFSGLQFPNYSSELNVNALELDDSALYLCASSLAAGGSYEQYFGPGTRLTVT.

V and J are TRBV18 and TRBJ2-1; D is undetermined. Per germline, CDR1 KGHSH and CDR2 LQKENI. This CDR3 has 14 amino acids. With 3 bases removed from V and 6 bases from J, the gap between germline ends came to 12 bases. CDR3 coding DNA: TGTGCCAGCTCACCGCAACCGGCACCCAATGAGCAGTTCTTC. Translation gives CASSPQPAPNEQFF.

At least ten counts were recorded for this clonotype. This sequence joins TRBV7-2 and TRBJ2-5; TRBD1 aligns across 8 bases. Germline CDR1 SGHTA, CDR2 FQGNSA. The ends lost 6 bases at V and 7 bases at J; junction bases unmatched: 13. CDR3 length: 15 amino acids. CDR3 nucleotides: TGTGCCAGCAGGTTATTTCGGACAGGGCTCGGGACCCAGTACTTC. It is translated as CASRLFRTGLGTQYF.

This clonotype has at least ten counts. The genes are TRBV11-2 and TRBJ2-3; possibly TRBD2 for D (6 bases). The ends were cut back, 5 bases at V and 3 bases at J, with 9 bases in the middle. Germline assignment: CDR1 SGHAT and CDR2 FQNNGV. The CDR3 sequence is 13 residues long. Written as DNA, the CDR3 is TGTGCCAGCAGCCTAGCGACGACAGATACGCAGTATTTT. This translates into CASSLATTDTQYF.

The chain carries TRBV4-1 and TRBJ1-6; D perhaps matches TRBD1 (5 bases). Trimming stripped 0 bases from V and 9 bases from J, with 9 bases between. The CDR3 covers 14 residues. Germline V gives CDR1 MGHRA, CDR2 YSYEKL. CDR3 region: CASSQDRAVSPLHF. As DNA, the CDR3 is TGCGCCAGCAGCCAAGACAGGGCCGTTTCACCCCTCCACTTT.

This clonotype came up many times. This rearrangement joins TRBV6-1 to TRBJ2-4, with TRBD2 matching 8 bases. The trim removed 7 bases at V and 8 bases at J, leaving 13 bases unmatched. Germline V lookup: CDR1 MNHNS, CDR2 SASEGT. CDR3 size: 15 residues. The CDR3 nucleotides are TGTGCCAGCAAAACTAGAGCGGGGGAAGTTGACATTCAGTACTTC. It yields the protein CASKTRAGEVDIQYF.

This clonotype was seen a few times. The gene calls are TRBV7-9 and TRBJ1-2, with 11 bases aligning to TRBD1. The J segment lost 8 bases and the V segment lost 5 bases, leaving 10 bases of the junction unmatched. Germline lookup yields CDR1 SEHNR and CDR2 FQNEAQ (reference sequence). The CDR3 runs to 15 residues. The CDR3 DNA follows: TGTGCCAGCAGCCCACTGGGACAGGGGGATGGCGGCTACACCTTC. Its translation: CASSPLGQGDGGYTF.

This sequence joins TRBV6-2 or TRBV6-3 and TRBJ1-4; no definite D call. The CDR3 has 11 amino acids. Per the germline V gene, CDR1 is MNHEY and CDR2 is SVGEGT. Trimming shortened V by 2 bases and J by 16 bases, and 11 bases separated the two germline ends. As DNA, the CDR3 is TGTGCCAGCAGTTACGCCAGTATTACGTTTTTT. Its translation: CASSYASITFF.

The V call is TRBV7-8, the J call TRBJ2-2; TRBD1 or TRBD2 may be the D gene (6 bases each). V shed 2 bases and J shed 2 bases, with 12 bases lying between them. Germline CDR1 and CDR2: SGHVS and FQNEAQ. CDR3 length: 16 amino acids. The CDR3 here is CASSLLGGTNTGELFF. Here the CDR3 DNA reads TGTGCCAGCAGCTTACTGGGGGGCACCAACACCGGGGAGCTGTTTTTT.

This clonotype was observed a few times. The rearrangement links TRBV5-1 to TRBJ1-1; D unresolved. The CDR3 is made up of 17 amino acids. Germline V CDR1 and CDR2: SGHRS, YFSETQ. The V end was cut by 2 bases, the J end by 1 base, with 18 bases between. The CDR3 protein is CASSLRLDGHPNTEAFF. The CDR3 nucleotides are TGCGCCAGCAGCTTACGACTGGACGGTCACCCGAACACTGAAGCTTTCTTT.

CDR3 residues: CASSQGLLAKNIQYF. The CDR3 DNA follows: TGCGCCAGCAGCCAGGGATTGCTAGCCAAAAACATTCAGTACTTC. The chain links TRBV4-3 to TRBJ2-4; D call uncertain. The CDR3 totals 15 residues. CDR1 is LGHNA, CDR2 YSLEER, per germline. V was cut by 3 bases and J by 0 bases, with 9 bases left in between.

This clonotype was recorded many times. The chain uses TRBV3-1 and TRBJ1-6, with D perhaps TRBD1 (5 bases). CDR3 length equals 16 residues. Germline CDR1 and CDR2: LGHDT and YNNKEL (reference sequence). Trimming cost V 0 bases and J 6 bases, with 12 bases left between them. The CDR3 loop reads CASSQDRAFRNSPLHF. CDR3 DNA: TGTGCCAGCAGCCAAGACAGGGCTTTCCGTAATTCACCCCTCCACTTT. Variable domain in full (rest from reference TRBV3-1 and TRBJ1-6): DTAVSQTPKYLVTQMGNDKSIKCEQNLGHDTMYWYKQDSKKFLKIMFSYNNKELIINETVPNRFSPKSPDKAHLNLHINSLELGDSAVYFCASSQDRAFRNSPLHFGNGTRLTVT.

This clonotype has more than one count but fewer than ten. CDR3 protein: CASSHMGQGRSYEQYF. DNA for the CDR3: TGCGCCAGCAGCCATATGGGACAGGGTCGCTCCTACGAGCAGTACTTC. J is TRBJ2-7 and V is TRBV4-1, with 9 positions matching TRBD1. J was trimmed by 0 bases and V by 3 bases; bases with no gene match: 6. From germline, CDR1 is MGHRA and CDR2 YSYEKL. The CDR3 spans 16 residues.

The V gene is TRBV12-5, the J gene TRBJ2-2; D assignment may be TRBD1 or TRBD2 (5 bases each). Between the trimmed V and J ends, which lost 0 bases and 3 bases, there was a span of 14 bases. The germline V gene encodes CDR1 LGHNT and CDR2 FRNRAP. CDR3 length: 17 amino acids. CDR3 DNA: TGTGCTAGTGGTTTGGTACCCGGGGCCAGGGACACCGGGGAGCTGTTTTTT. Translation: CASGLVPGARDTGELFF.

This clonotype was observed a few times. CDR3 amino acids: CASTPGGTGYGYTF. The CDR3 DNA reads as TGTGCCAGTACCCCCGGAGGGACAGGGTATGGCTACACCTTC. V usage is TRBV19 and J usage is TRBJ1-2; 9 bases fit TRBD1. Germline CDR1 is LNHDA and CDR2 is SQIVND (reference sequence). Trimming cost V 7 bases and J 5 bases; bases outside gene matches: 8. The CDR3 totals 14 residues.

The chain links TRBV5-4 to TRBJ2-2, with 9 bases that match TRBD2. V lost 4 bases to trimming and J lost 4 bases; unmatched junction nucleotides: 5. The CDR3 runs to 15 residues. Germline CDR1 is SGHNT and CDR2 is YYREEE (reference sequence). CDR3 sequence reads: CASSERGAPTGELFF. CDR3 bases: TGTGCCAGCAGCGAGCGGGGGGCCCCCACCGGGGAGCTGTTTTTT.

This clonotype was seen a few times. The chain combines TRBV6-2 or TRBV6-3 with TRBJ2-7; a possible D gene is TRBD1 (5 bases). The CDR3 extends over 13 amino acids. Trimming left V 5 bases short and J 5 bases short, with 13 bases between. Germline V gene sequence: CDR1 MNHEY, CDR2 SVGEGT. In DNA, the CDR3 is TGTGCCAGCAGTCCCTCAGGGTACCACGAGCAGTACTTC. Translation gives CASSPSGYHEQYF.

In its sample, this clonotype was seen a few times. The chain combines TRBV7-2 with TRBJ2-5; maybe TRBD1 (5 bases). CDR3 length equals 15 residues. Deletions cut 1 base from V and 2 bases from J, with 11 bases between. Germline CDR1 reads SGHTA; CDR2 reads FQGNSA. In DNA form, the CDR3 reads TGTGCCAGCAGCTTAGTGGGTGGGGCTCAAGAGACCCAGTACTTC. Translating gives CASSLVGGAQETQYF.